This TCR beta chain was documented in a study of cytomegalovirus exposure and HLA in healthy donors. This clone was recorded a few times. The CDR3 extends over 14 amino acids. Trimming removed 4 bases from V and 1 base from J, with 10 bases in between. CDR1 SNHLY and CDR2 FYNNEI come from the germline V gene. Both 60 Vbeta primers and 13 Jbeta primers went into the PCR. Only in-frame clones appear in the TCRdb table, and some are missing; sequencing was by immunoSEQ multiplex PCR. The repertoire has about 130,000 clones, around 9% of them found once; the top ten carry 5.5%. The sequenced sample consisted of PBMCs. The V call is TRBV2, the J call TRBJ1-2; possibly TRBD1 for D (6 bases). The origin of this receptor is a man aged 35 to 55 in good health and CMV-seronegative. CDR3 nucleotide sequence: TGTGCCAGCAGTGTGGGACACCGTAACTATGGCTACACCTTC. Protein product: CASSVGHRNYGYTF. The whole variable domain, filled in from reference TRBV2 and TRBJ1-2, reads EPEVTQTPSHQVTQMGQEVILRCVPISNHLYFYWYRQILGQKVEFLVSFYNNEISEKSEIFDDQFSVERPDGSNFTLKIRSTKLEDSAMYFCASSVGHRNYGYTFGSGTRLTVV.